This TCR beta chain was identified during a study of cytomegalovirus exposure and HLA in healthy donors. General study points: A later analysis found most CMV-associated TCR beta chains apparently HLA-restricted. After further analysis at a later stage, 15,000 to 20,000 TCR beta sequences were associated with HLA alleles at 0.05 false discovery rate.

The CDR3 loop spans 14 amino acids. Germline CDR1 reads MNHNY; CDR2 reads SVGAGI (reference sequence). Trimming at V came to 5 bases and at J to 5 bases, leaving 6 bases not matched to a gene. 60 Vbeta and 13 Jbeta primers were used in PCR. The data were produced by immunoSEQ multiplex PCR, yet TCRdb's version contains in-frame clones alone and is incomplete. The sample has roughly 110,000 clones; about three quarters are singletons. This clone was counted a single time. Its antigen is not known. The sequenced material came from PBMCs. The chain is built from TRBV6-6 and TRBJ2-4, with 7 bases aligning to TRBD1. The receptor comes from a woman in her forties or fifties in good health and CMV-seropositive. The CDR3 spells CASSRQGSQNIQYF. For the CDR3, the DNA is TGTGCCAGCAGTCGACAGGGCTCGCAAAACATTCAGTACTTC.